Below, 19 T cell receptor beta chains from the same sample are listed, as sequenced in a study of T-cell memory formation after mild COVID-19. Using its own MiXCR run on the 5' RACE reads, TCRdb lists one record per CDR3 protein. There are around 500,000 distinct CDR3 sequences in the sample; around a sixth occur only once, and 9% to 15% lies in the top ten. The sequencing sample was made of PBMCs or a T cell subset sorted from them (not recorded which). The source is an adult woman who had mild COVID-19 (a few samples of this study predate the infection). Cell type and time point are not known.

This clonotype has at least ten counts. This chain uses TRBV4-1 with TRBJ2-1; 10 nucleotides align to TRBD2. Germline-derived CDR1 and CDR2 are MGHRA and YSYEKL. The CDR3 sequence is 16 residues long. V lost 5 bases, J lost 3 bases, and 7 bases stayed unmatched. DNA for the CDR3: TGCGCCAGCAGCAGAGATGGACTAGCGGACTACAATGAGCAGTTCTTC. Encoded protein: CASSRDGLADYNEQFF.

This clonotype was seen a handful of times. The chain has TRBV21-1 and TRBJ1-2. TRBV21-1 is flagged as a pseudogene. The CDR3 contains 16 residues. The CDR3 DNA reads TGTGCCAGCACCCAGGGACGGACTACATTTGCCTATGGCTACACCTTC. It specifies CASTQGRTTFAYGYTF.

The V gene is TRBV27, the J gene TRBJ2-1, with 9 bases that match TRBD1. J lost 7 bases, V lost 4 bases, and 2 bases had no gene match. CDR3 length: 13 residues. CDR1 and CDR2 (germline): MNHEY, SMNVEV (reference sequence). The CDR3, as DNA: TGTGCCAGCAGTTATGGGACAGGGAATGAGCAGTTCTTC. Its translation is CASSYGTGNEQFF.

This clonotype came up a few times. The chain carries TRBV29-1 and TRBJ2-5, with TRBD2 matching 7 bases. The germline CDR1 and CDR2 sequences are SQVTM and ANQGSEA. J gave up 3 bases and V 8 bases, and 9 bases lay outside the gene matches. This CDR3 is 13 amino acids long. CDR3 sequence reads: CSHTYGGKETQYF. The CDR3 bases are TGCAGCCATACTTACGGGGGGAAAGAGACCCAGTACTTC.

This clonotype was seen a few times. The rearrangement uses TRBV25-1 and TRBJ2-1, with TRBD2 as a possible D gene (6 bases). This CDR3 is 14 amino acids long. CDR1 is MGHDK and CDR2 is SYGVNS in the germline V gene. V gave up 6 bases and J gave up 3 bases, with 12 bases separating them. As DNA, the CDR3 is TGTGCCAGCAGCGGGGGTAGCATCTACAATGAGCAGTTCTTC. Encoded protein: CASSGGSIYNEQFF.

This chain connects TRBV12-5 to TRBJ1-2; the match to TRBD1 covers 8 bases. This CDR3 region has 15 residues. Germline V gene sequence: CDR1 LGHNT, CDR2 FRNRAP. Trimming cost V 3 bases and J 4 bases; bases outside gene matches: 7. CDR3 bases: TGTGCTAGTGGTTTTCAGACAGGGGTGACCTATGGCTACACCTTC. This translates into CASGFQTGVTYGYTF.

The sample holds a few counts of this clonotype. The rearrangement uses TRBV10-3 and TRBJ1-1, with TRBD1 as a possible D gene (5 bases). This CDR3 is 12 amino acids long. Germline assignment: CDR1 ENHRY and CDR2 SYGVKD. The germline V and J ends were trimmed by 8 bases and 5 bases, with 12 bases remaining between them. The CDR3 sequence: CAIGAGRTEAFF. The CDR3 DNA reads TGTGCCATCGGGGCAGGACGAACTGAAGCTTTCTTT.

The V gene is TRBV6-5, the J gene TRBJ1-2, with a tentative D call TRBD1 (6 bases). CDR1 is MNHEY, CDR2 SVGAGI, per germline. Trimming cost V 6 bases and J 5 bases, with 25 bases left between them. CDR3 length: 17 residues. The CDR3 region has the DNA TGTGCCAGCAGCCGTACCCCCGGCGGGGGCGTCGCGTATGGCTACACCTTC. It yields the protein CASSRTPGGGVAYGYTF.

V gene TRBV4-2 combines with J gene TRBJ1-2; D unclear. This CDR3 has 11 amino acids. Germline V gene data show CDR1 as LGHNA and CDR2 as YNFKEQ. Deletions cut 0 bases from V and 6 bases from J, with 2 bases between. The CDR3 spells CASSQEDGYTF. The CDR3 bases are TGTGCCAGCAGCCAAGAAGATGGCTACACCTTC.

V and J are TRBV5-5 and TRBJ2-3; a possible D gene is TRBD2 (5 bases). Trimming removed 6 bases at V and 6 bases at J, with 23 bases between. Germline CDR1 reads SGHKS; CDR2 reads YYEKEE (reference sequence). This CDR3 has 16 residues. CDR3 sequence: CASTSAPSEAWDTQYF. The CDR3 DNA is TGTGCCAGCACCTCGGCCCCCTCGGAGGCGTGGGATACGCAGTATTTT.

This clonotype occurred a few times. The rearrangement uses TRBV11-2 and TRBJ2-6; no clear D gene. The CDR3 covers 17 residues. Germline-derived CDR1 and CDR2 are SGHAT and FQNNGV. V was shortened by 0 bases and J by 0 bases, with 9 bases between the two germline ends. The CDR3: CASSLDGWGSGANVLTF. The DNA of the CDR3 is TGTGCCAGCAGCTTAGATGGGTGGGGCTCTGGGGCCAACGTCCTGACTTTC.

Many counts were recorded for this clonotype. The gene calls are TRBV30 and TRBJ2-7; weak D call: TRBD1 (6 bases). The V gene's germline CDR1 is GTSNPN and CDR2 SVGIG (reference sequence). The V and J ends lost 2 bases and 2 bases respectively, with 19 bases between them. The CDR3 covers 16 residues. The CDR3 spells CAWSPQTGYSTYEQYF. The CDR3 DNA is TGTGCCTGGAGTCCTCAGACAGGTTATTCCACCTACGAGCAGTACTTC.

Only a few counts were recorded for this clonotype. The CDR3 DNA follows: TGCGCCAGCAAAGAGACCGAGGGACTAGCGGGAGCCCAGTTCTTC. This codes for CASKETEGLAGAQFF. The chain combines TRBV5-1 with TRBJ2-1, with 14 bases identical to TRBD2. CDR3 length: 15 amino acids. The germline V gene has CDR1 SGHRS and CDR2 YFSETQ. Losses at the gene ends were 6 bases for V and 13 bases for J; bases not matched to a gene: 12.

The chain joins TRBV6-1 to TRBJ1-5; TRBD1 might be the D (6 bases). The CDR3 has 16 amino acids. V lost 2 bases to trimming and J lost 9 bases, with 20 bases between them. CDR1 and CDR2 (germline): MNHNS, SASEGT. The CDR3 protein is CASSEYQGPGGWPQHF. The DNA of the CDR3 is TGTGCCAGCAGTGAATATCAGGGGCCCGGTGGGTGGCCCCAGCATTTT.

This clonotype appeared a few times. The gene calls are TRBV7-2 and TRBJ1-3; unclear D gene. V lost 2 bases and J lost 8, with 7 bases in between. The CDR3 runs to 12 residues. Germline V gene sequence: CDR1 SGHTA, CDR2 FQGNSA. The CDR3 sequence: CASSLFVDTIYF. The CDR3 bases are TGTGCCAGCAGCTTATTCGTGGACACCATATATTTT.

The chain carries TRBV5-8 and TRBJ2-2, with no clear D. Germline V gives CDR1 SGHTS, CDR2 YDEGEE. This CDR3 contains 15 residues. Between the trimmed V and J ends, which lost 1 base and 2 bases, there was a span of 9 bases. The CDR3 here is CASSLLGINTGELFF. DNA of the CDR3: TGTGCCAGCAGCTTGCTGGGTATTAACACCGGGGAGCTGTTTTTT.

The chain joins TRBV29-1 to TRBJ1-1; D is undetermined. The V and J ends lost 3 bases and 1 base respectively, with 6 bases between them. In germline, CDR1 is SQVTM, CDR2 ANQGSEA. This CDR3 contains 12 residues. DNA for the CDR3: TGCAGCGTTGATTCACCGAACACTGAAGCTTTCTTT. It specifies CSVDSPNTEAFF.

This clonotype was recorded a few times. The V gene is TRBV6-2 or TRBV6-3, the J gene TRBJ2-7, with unresolved D. The CDR3 totals 14 residues. With 6 bases removed from V and 0 bases from J, the gap between germline ends came to 12 bases. In germline, CDR1 is MNHEY, CDR2 SVGEGT. In nucleotides, the CDR3 is TGTGCCAGCAGACTCACGGGTTCCTCCTACGAGCAGTACTTC. It encodes CASRLTGSSYEQYF.

This chain links TRBV24-1 with TRBJ2-3; D uncertain. The CDR3 covers 11 residues. Germline V gives CDR1 KGHDR, CDR2 SFDVKD. Trimming took off 5 bases at V and 5 bases at J, with 4 bases between the two ends. CDR3 nucleotide sequence: TGTGCCACCAGTGGAGGAGATACGCAGTATTTT. Its translation: CATSGGDTQYF.